This TCR beta chain comes out of a study of metastatic and nonmetastatic thyroid tumors. Methods used by the authors: In papillary thyroid cancer, a distant-metastasis classifier was built using CDR3 differences across clinicopathological groups. TCRdb reprocessed the PCR reads via MiXCR. For this entry, the V and J calls and clone size follow TCRdb and not the study's own pipeline. The data contain some 21,000 clones, about 30% of them singletons. This clone showed up many times. This CDR3 has 15 amino acids. V gave up 6 bases and J gave up 3 bases; unmatched junction bases: 7. Germline V CDR1 and CDR2: MNHNS, SASEGT. Thyroid surgery took place with no prior treatment in any patient.

This TCR was sampled from a female donor with papillary thyroid cancer or a benign thyroid nodule (not recorded which). Some clones in this sample may be carry-over from other donors' samples. The chain joins TRBV6-1 to TRBJ2-1, with 8 bases identical to TRBD1. Sample: tumor tissue. The CDR3 DNA reads as TGTGCCAGCAGCACCCAACAGGGGGGCTACAATGAGCAGTTCTTC. Translating it yields CASSTQQGGYNEQFF.